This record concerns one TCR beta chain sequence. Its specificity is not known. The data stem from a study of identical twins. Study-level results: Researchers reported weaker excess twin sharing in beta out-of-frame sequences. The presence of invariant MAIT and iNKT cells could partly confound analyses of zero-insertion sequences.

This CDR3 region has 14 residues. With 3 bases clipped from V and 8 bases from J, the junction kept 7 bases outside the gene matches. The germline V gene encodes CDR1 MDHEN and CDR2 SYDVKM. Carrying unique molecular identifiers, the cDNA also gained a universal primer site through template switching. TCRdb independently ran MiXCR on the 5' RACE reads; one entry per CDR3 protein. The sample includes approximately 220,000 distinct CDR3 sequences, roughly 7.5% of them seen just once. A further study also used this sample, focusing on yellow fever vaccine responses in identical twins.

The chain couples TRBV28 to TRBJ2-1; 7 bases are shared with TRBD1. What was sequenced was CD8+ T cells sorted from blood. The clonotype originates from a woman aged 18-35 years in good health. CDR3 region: CASSLRRGLDEQFF. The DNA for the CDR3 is TGTGCCAGCAGTTTGAGAAGGGGGCTGGATGAGCAGTTCTTC.